The rows below give T cell receptor beta chains drawn from one sample of a study of blood T cell repertoires in COVID-19. Method: immunoSEQ multiplex PCR; TCRdb's copy keeps in-frame clones and lacks some. The sample has more than 150,000 clones, about 87% seen once. Sequencing input: peripheral blood. These receptors came from a woman younger than 35 who had recovered from COVID-19. Both conserved end residues are part of each CDR3. D genes are given only for firm matches. Only part of the rows carry a size: once, few, many, or a class if the clone is expanded.

J gene: TRBJ2-7; D gene: -; V gene: TRBV2; clone size: -; CDR3 protein: CASGGAWYEQYF; CDR3 DNA: TGTGCCAGCGGGGGGGCCTGGTACGAGCAGTACTTC
J gene: TRBJ1-5; D gene: -; V gene: TRBV28; clone size: few; CDR3 protein: CASSRGSQPQHF; CDR3 DNA: TGTGCCAGCAGCAGGGGCAGTCAGCCCCAGCATTTT
J gene: TRBJ2-7; D gene: TRBD1; V gene: TRBV19; clone size: -; CDR3 protein: CASSIDRRGLYEQYF; CDR3 DNA: TGTGCCAGTAGTATCGACCGCAGGGGGCTATACGAGCAGTACTTC
J gene: TRBJ1-1; D gene: -; V gene: TRBV5-4; clone size: -; CDR3 protein: CASSSLDMNTEAFF; CDR3 DNA: TGTGCCAGCAGCTCGTTAGACATGAACACTGAAGCTTTCTTT
J gene: TRBJ2-7; D gene: -; V gene: TRBV27; clone size: -; CDR3 protein: CASSLRPGQVGGYEQYF; CDR3 DNA: TGTGCCAGCAGTTTACGTCCCGGTCAGGTCGGTGGCTACGAGCAGTACTTC
J gene: TRBJ2-3; D gene: TRBD1; V gene: TRBV9; clone size: -; CDR3 protein: CASGSRTGQRADTQYF; CDR3 DNA: TGTGCCAGCGGAAGTAGGACAGGGCAACGAGCAGATACGCAGTATTTT
J gene: TRBJ1-1; D gene: -; V gene: TRBV7-9; clone size: -; CDR3 protein: CASLGHLNTEAFF; CDR3 DNA: TGTGCCAGCCTTGGACACCTGAACACTGAAGCTTTCTTT
J gene: TRBJ2-5; D gene: -; V gene: TRBV15; clone size: -; CDR3 protein: CATSRGGGGGTQYF; CDR3 DNA: TGTGCCACCAGCAGAGGAGGTGGGGGAGGGACCCAGTACTTC
J gene: TRBJ2-1; D gene: TRBD2; V gene: TRBV7-2; clone size: -; CDR3 protein: CASSPTSGASGYNEQFF; CDR3 DNA: TGTGCCAGCAGCCCTACTAGCGGGGCCTCGGGGTACAATGAGCAGTTCTTC
J gene: TRBJ2-2; D gene: -; V gene: TRBV7-2; clone size: -; CDR3 protein: CASSLQGPDTGELFF; CDR3 DNA: TGTGCCAGCAGCTTACAGGGGCCGGACACCGGGGAGCTGTTTTTT
J gene: TRBJ2-2; D gene: -; V gene: TRBV19; clone size: -; CDR3 protein: CASREEGWSTNTGELFF; CDR3 DNA: TGTGCCAGCAGAGAGGAGGGGTGGAGTACGAACACCGGGGAGCTGTTTTTT
J gene: TRBJ1-1; D gene: TRBD1; V gene: TRBV28; clone size: once; CDR3 protein: CASSLGNRGRGTEAFF; CDR3 DNA: TGTGCCAGCAGTTTAGGGAACAGGGGGCGCGGCACTGAAGCTTTCTTT
J gene: TRBJ1-6; D gene: TRBD1; V gene: TRBV9; clone size: -; CDR3 protein: CASSVEGTGQASPLHF; CDR3 DNA: TGTGCCAGCAGCGTAGAGGGGACAGGGCAGGCTTCACCCCTCCACTTT
J gene: TRBJ1-2; D gene: -; V gene: TRBV10-3; clone size: -; CDR3 protein: CAISPDGDGYTF; CDR3 DNA: TGTGCCATCAGCCCGGACGGGGATGGCTACACCTTC
J gene: TRBJ2-1; D gene: TRBD1; V gene: TRBV19; clone size: -; CDR3 protein: CASSIAWGQQSSYNEQFF; CDR3 DNA: TGTGCCAGTAGTATAGCATGGGGACAGCAGAGCTCCTACAATGAGCAGTTCTTC
J gene: TRBJ1-6; D gene: -; V gene: TRBV25-1; clone size: -; CDR3 protein: CASSGGGESPLHF; CDR3 DNA: TGTGCCAGCAGTGGGGGGGGCGAATCACCCCTCCACTTT
J gene: TRBJ1-1; D gene: -; V gene: TRBV6-1; clone size: -; CDR3 protein: CASSEEVSTEAFF; CDR3 DNA: TGTGCCAGCAGTGAAGAAGTCAGCACTGAAGCTTTCTTT